This is a list of T cell receptor beta chains from one sample in a study of cytomegalovirus exposure and HLA in healthy donors. Clones were read by immunoSEQ multiplex PCR, and TCRdb kept only the in-frame ones, dropping some. The table has some 190,000 clones, around 80% seen once. Sequencing was performed on PBMCs. The receptors stem from a boy aged 2-15 years in good health and CMV-seronegative. Each CDR3 is given with its conserved first and last residue. The D gene is left open where the match is weak. Rows give clone size only sometimes, using once, few, many, or a class for an expanded clone.

clone size	J gene	V gene	CDR3 length	D gene	CDR3 DNA	CDR3 protein
NA	TRBJ1-2	TRBV30	12	NA	TGTGCCTGGACAGGGGATAACTATGGCTACACCTTC	CAWTGDNYGYTF
NA	TRBJ1-1	TRBV29-1	11	TRBD1	TGCAGCGTAACAGGGGGCACTGAAGCTTTCTTT	CSVTGGTEAFF
NA	TRBJ2-1	TRBV1	17	NA	TGCACCAGCAGCCGGGGACGACTAGCGCGTACCTACAATGAGCAGTTCTTC	CTSSRGRLARTYNEQFF
NA	TRBJ2-7	TRBV6-5	14	NA	TGTGCCAGCACCACCGGACAGTCCCAGGGCGAGCAGTACTTC	CASTTGQSQGEQYF
few	TRBJ1-1	TRBV7-9	13	NA	TGTGCCAGCAGCTTTCCACTTAACACTGAAGCTTTCTTT	CASSFPLNTEAFF
NA	TRBJ2-3	TRBV11-3	15	TRBD2	TGTGCCAGCAGCTTGGGACTAGCCTTCACAGATACGCAGTATTTT	CASSLGLAFTDTQYF
few	TRBJ2-3	TRBV4-1	15	NA	TGCGCCAGCAGCCCCGTGCAGGGATTGACAGATACGCAGTATTTT	CASSPVQGLTDTQYF
NA	TRBJ2-3	TRBV5-4	15	NA	TGTGCCAGCAGCTTGGACGGGACAAGGTTGGATACGCAGTATTTT	CASSLDGTRLDTQYF
NA	TRBJ1-5	TRBV29-1	16	NA	TGCAGCGTTCACCGACCGGGACAACTTAGCAATCAGCCCCAGCATTTT	CSVHRPGQLSNQPQHF
NA	TRBJ2-1	TRBV6-5	14	NA	TGTGCCAGCACTCAGGTCGGGGGCTACAATGAGCAGTTCTTC	CASTQVGGYNEQFF
NA	TRBJ1-1	TRBV7-2	14	TRBD1	TGTGCCAGCAGCGGGGACAGGGGGAACACTGAAGCTTTCTTT	CASSGDRGNTEAFF
NA	TRBJ1-2	TRBV4-3	16	TRBD1	TGCGCCAGCAGCCAAGATTCAGGACAGGATGACTATGGCTACACCTTC	CASSQDSGQDDYGYTF
NA	TRBJ1-1	TRBV4-3	14	NA	TGCGCCAGCAGCCCCGCAGGGGTGAACACTGAAGCTTTCTTT	CASSPAGVNTEAFF
once	TRBJ1-3	TRBV7-6	16	TRBD1	TGTGCCAGCAGCTTTGGACAGGGAAGCTCTGGAAACACCATATATTTT	CASSFGQGSSGNTIYF
NA	TRBJ2-7	TRBV6-5	15	TRBD1	TGTGCCAGCAGTCCACTGGGGGACAGGAGCTACGAGCAGTACTTC	CASSPLGDRSYEQYF
NA	TRBJ1-1	TRBV18	13	NA	TGTGCCAGCTCACCATGGGCGAACACTGAAGCTTTCTTT	CASSPWANTEAFF
NA	TRBJ2-2	TRBV5-8	15	TRBD1	TGTGCCAGCAGCTTGGGACAGGGATCTAACGGGGAGCTGTTTTTT	CASSLGQGSNGELFF
NA	TRBJ2-1	TRBV5-4	12	NA	TGTGCCAGCAGCCCGCGGGACCAGCGGTTGTTCTTC	CASSPRDQRLFF
NA	TRBJ1-6	TRBV2	15	NA	TGTGCCAGCAGATTCGAGGCAGGGAGGGCTTCACCCCTCCACTTT	CASRFEAGRASPLHF
NA	TRBJ2-3	TRBV30	18	NA	TGTGCCTGGAGTGTACATAGTTCCCAGTGGGGGGTCACAGATACGCAGTATTTT	CAWSVHSSQWGVTDTQYF
NA	TRBJ1-1	TRBV5-1	18	NA	TGCGCCAGCAGCTTGCCCCCGGACACGGGCCCGGTGAACACTGAAGCTTTCTTT	CASSLPPDTGPVNTEAFF
NA	TRBJ1-4	TRBV30	16	NA	TGTGCCTGGAGTGCCCTAACAGGTGGAACTAATGAAAAACTGTTTTTT	CAWSALTGGTNEKLFF
NA	TRBJ2-2	TRBV7-9	14	NA	TGTGCCAGCTCCGACTCCCCGGGGACCGGGGAGCTGTTTTTT	CASSDSPGTGELFF
NA	TRBJ2-1	TRBV2	15	TRBD1	TGTGCCAGTGGACAGGTTCGATCGAATGGCAATGAGCAGTTCTTC	CASGQVRSNGNEQFF
NA	TRBJ2-7	TRBV4-2	13	NA	TGTGCCAGCAGCCAAGAGCGGGTCTACGAGCAGTACTTC	CASSQERVYEQYF
NA	TRBJ2-1	TRBV14	13	NA	TGTGCCAGCAGCCAAGTCCGACTCAATGAGCAGTTCTTC	CASSQVRLNEQFF
NA	TRBJ1-4	TRBV4-2	16	NA	TGTGCCAGCAGCCGAGAAACCGGGGCAACTAATGAAAAACTGTTTTTT	CASSRETGATNEKLFF
once	TRBJ2-1	TRBV6-6	15	NA	TGTGCCAGCAGCGTACAGGGCCAGCCCTACAATGAGCAGTTCTTC	CASSVQGQPYNEQFF
NA	TRBJ2-7	TRBV19	14	TRBD1	TGTGCCAGTAGTATAGCGACAGGGTCCTACGAGCAGTACTTC	CASSIATGSYEQYF
NA	TRBJ1-1	TRBV30	14	NA	TGTGCCTGGAGTCTCGTTGAAGGGGGAGCTGAAGCTTTCTTT	CAWSLVEGGAEAFF
NA	TRBJ2-5	TRBV9	14	NA	TGTGCCAGCAGCGTAGGTATCCTGGGCGAGACCCAGTACTTC	CASSVGILGETQYF
NA	TRBJ1-2	TRBV27	15	NA	TGTGCCAGCAGTTTAGAATTTCAGGGTACCTATGGCTACACCTTC	CASSLEFQGTYGYTF